What follows are 8 T cell receptor beta chains derived from one specimen sequenced in a study of blood T cell repertoires in COVID-19. Using immunoSEQ multiplex PCR, the repertoire was profiled, and TCRdb retains in-frame clones only, with some absent. The table has hundreds of thousands of clones, approximately 90% seen once. Sequencing was carried out using PBMCs or T cells enriched from blood (not recorded which). The receptors come from an older woman who had recovered from COVID-19.

The V gene is TRBV15, the J gene TRBJ1-2; D remains unclear. The V gene lost 0 bases and the J gene lost 6 bases, with 17 bases spanning the gap. The CDR3 contains 16 residues. Germline CDR1 is LNHNV and CDR2 is YYDKDF (reference sequence). The chain's CDR3 is CATSRDWVEEEDGYTF. DNA of the CDR3: TGTGCCACCAGCAGAGATTGGGTGGAAGAAGAGGATGGCTACACCTTC.

J is TRBJ1-1 and V is TRBV24-1; D possibly corresponds to TRBD1 (5 bases). Trimming took 6 bases from V and 2 from J, leaving 6 bases between them. This CDR3 has 12 amino acids. Germline V gives CDR1 KGHDR, CDR2 SFDVKD. The DNA of the CDR3 is TGTGCCACCAGTCAGGGTAACACTGAAGCTTTCTTT. Encoded protein: CATSQGNTEAFF.

This chain links TRBV11-3 with TRBJ1-2; 7 nucleotides align to TRBD1. The V and J ends lost 2 bases and 4 bases, in that order; junction bases with no gene match: 16. Germline values: CDR1 SGHNT, CDR2 YENEEA. The CDR3 is 18 residues long. The CDR3 region is CASSLFIGQVNTVYGYTF. As DNA, the CDR3 is TGTGCCAGCAGCTTATTCATAGGACAGGTGAATACCGTCTATGGCTACACCTTC.

The V gene is TRBV5-1, the J gene TRBJ2-2, with 7 bases fitting TRBD2. CDR3 length equals 16 residues. The germline V gene encodes CDR1 SGHRS and CDR2 YFSETQ. With 0 bases clipped from V and 1 base from J, the junction kept 3 bases outside the gene matches. The CDR3 here is CASSLGASGNTGELFF. The CDR3 nucleotides read TGCGCCAGCAGCTTGGGGGCTAGCGGGAACACCGGGGAGCTGTTTTTT.

The chain uses TRBV7-6 and TRBJ2-5; the D gene is possibly TRBD1 (6 bases). This CDR3 contains 15 residues. Germline values: CDR1 SGHVS, CDR2 FNYEAQ. V was trimmed by 3 bases and J by 3 bases, leaving 14 bases between them. The CDR3 nucleotides read TGTGCCAGCAGCTTTCCCCCCAGGGGTAAAGAGACCCAGTACTTC. The encoded protein is CASSFPPRGKETQYF.

V is TRBV18 and J is TRBJ2-3, with 8 bases aligning to TRBD1. After removal of 3 bases from V and 4 bases from J, the junction contained 3 bases not matched to a gene. Germline CDR1 is KGHSH and CDR2 is LQKENI. There are 14 residues in the CDR3. For the CDR3, the DNA is TGTGCCAGCTCACCCGACAGGGGCGCAGATACGCAGTATTTT. It is translated as CASSPDRGADTQYF.

V is TRBV6-5 and J is TRBJ1-2; unclear D gene. This CDR3 has 16 amino acids. Trimming cost V 2 bases and J 4 bases, with 17 bases left between them. From germline, CDR1 is MNHEY and CDR2 SVGAGI. The DNA for the CDR3 is TGTGCCAGCAGTTACCGGACTACCAGCGGGAGCTATGGCTACACCTTC. The encoded protein is CASSYRTTSGSYGYTF.

V gene TRBV5-4 combines with J gene TRBJ2-5, with TRBD1 identical over 10 bases. The germline V gene encodes CDR1 SGHNT and CDR2 YYREEE (reference sequence). Trimming at V came to 4 bases and at J to 5 bases, leaving 5 bases not matched to a gene. The CDR3 extends over 14 amino acids. DNA of the CDR3: TGTGCCAGCAGCATGACAGGGGGCGCGGAGACCCAGTACTTC. Encoded protein: CASSMTGGAETQYF.